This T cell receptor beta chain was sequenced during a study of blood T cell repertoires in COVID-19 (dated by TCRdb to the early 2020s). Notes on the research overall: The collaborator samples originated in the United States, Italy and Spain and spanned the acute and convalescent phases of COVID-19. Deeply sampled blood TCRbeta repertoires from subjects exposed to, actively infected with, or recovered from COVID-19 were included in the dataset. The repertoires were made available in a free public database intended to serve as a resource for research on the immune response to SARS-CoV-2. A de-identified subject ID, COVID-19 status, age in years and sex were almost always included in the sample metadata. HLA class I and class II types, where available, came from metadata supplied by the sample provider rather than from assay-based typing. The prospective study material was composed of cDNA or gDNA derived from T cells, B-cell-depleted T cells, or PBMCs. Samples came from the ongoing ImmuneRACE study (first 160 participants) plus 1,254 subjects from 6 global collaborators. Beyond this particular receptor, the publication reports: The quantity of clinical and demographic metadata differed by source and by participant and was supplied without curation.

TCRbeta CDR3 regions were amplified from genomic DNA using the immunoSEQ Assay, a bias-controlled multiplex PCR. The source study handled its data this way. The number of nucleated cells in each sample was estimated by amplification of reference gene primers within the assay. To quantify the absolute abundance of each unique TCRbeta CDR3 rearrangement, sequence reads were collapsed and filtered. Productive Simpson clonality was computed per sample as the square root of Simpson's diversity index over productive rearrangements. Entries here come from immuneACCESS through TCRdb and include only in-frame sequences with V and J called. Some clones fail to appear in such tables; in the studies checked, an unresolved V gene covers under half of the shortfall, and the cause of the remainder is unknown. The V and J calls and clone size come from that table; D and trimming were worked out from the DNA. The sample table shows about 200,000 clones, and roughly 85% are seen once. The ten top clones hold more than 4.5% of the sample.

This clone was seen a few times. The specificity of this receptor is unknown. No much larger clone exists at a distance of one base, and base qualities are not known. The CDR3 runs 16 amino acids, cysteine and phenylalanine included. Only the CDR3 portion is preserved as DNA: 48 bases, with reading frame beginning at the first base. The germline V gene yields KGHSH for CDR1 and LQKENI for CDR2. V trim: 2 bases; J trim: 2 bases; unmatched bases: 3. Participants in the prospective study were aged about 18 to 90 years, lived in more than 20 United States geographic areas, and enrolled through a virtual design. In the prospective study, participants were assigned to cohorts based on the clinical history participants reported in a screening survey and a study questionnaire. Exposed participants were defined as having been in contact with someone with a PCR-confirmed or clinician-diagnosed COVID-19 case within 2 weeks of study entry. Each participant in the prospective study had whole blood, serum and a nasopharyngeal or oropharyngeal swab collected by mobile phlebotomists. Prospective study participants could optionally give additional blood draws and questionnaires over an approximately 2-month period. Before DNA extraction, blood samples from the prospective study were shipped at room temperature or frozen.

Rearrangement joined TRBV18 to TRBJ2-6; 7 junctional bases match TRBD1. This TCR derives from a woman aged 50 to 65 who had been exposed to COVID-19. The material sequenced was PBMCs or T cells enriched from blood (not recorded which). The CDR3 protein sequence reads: CASSPGTGAGANVLTF. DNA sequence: TGTGCCAGCTCACCAGGAACAGGGGCTGGGGCCAACGTCCTGACTTTC. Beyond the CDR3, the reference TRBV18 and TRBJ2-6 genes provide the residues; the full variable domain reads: NAGVMQNPRHLVRRRGQEARLRCSPMKGHSHVYWYRQLPEEGLKFMVYLQKENIIDESGMPKERFSAEFPKEGPSILRIQQVVRGDSAAYFCASSPGTGAGANVLTFGAGSRLTVL.